The clone carrying this T cell receptor beta chain was seen only a few times. What it binds is unknown. The CDR3 is 14 residues long. Per the germline V gene, CDR1 is WNHNN and CDR2 is SYGVQD (reference sequence). Trimming left V 3 bases short and J 4 bases short, with 10 bases between. The data derive from a study of cytomegalovirus exposure and HLA in healthy donors. Study-level points and caveats: Cytomegalovirus-associated TCR beta chains were listed, numbering 164.

The PCR contained 60 Vbeta and 13 Jbeta primers. The data were produced by immunoSEQ multiplex PCR, yet TCRdb's version contains in-frame clones alone and is incomplete. The sample yields tens of thousands of clones, approximately 85% seen once. The sequence derives from a female donor in good health and CMV-seronegative. Sequencing was performed on PBMCs. The chain uses TRBV10-1 and TRBJ1-5; D is undetermined. In DNA, the CDR3 is TGCGCCAGCAGTGATGAACGGAGGAATCAGCCCCAGCATTTT. Translation: CASSDERRNQPQHF.